This TCR beta chain is drawn from a study of CD8+CD57+ T cells in acquired aplastic anemia. Study context: Sorted CD4+ and CD8+ cells yielded DNA averaging around 3.2 ug.

This clonotype was detected ten times or more. Flow cytometry had shown expanded CD8+CD57+ cells in the patients chosen for sequencing. V was trimmed by 3 bases and J by 0 bases, leaving 6 bases between them. Germline V gene lookup returns CDR1 SGDLS and CDR2 YYNGEE. The CDR3 spans 13 residues. Genomic DNA acted as the template from which TCR beta VDJ combination and CDR3 sequence profiling were carried out. One entry per CDR3 protein, called by TCRdb with MiXCR from the reads. The table records about 160,000 distinct CDR3 sequences, 45% to 55% of them present only once. Specimen: sorted CD4+, CD8+, or CD8+CD57+ T cells (not recorded which) from PBMCs. This clonotype was sampled from a human donor with aplastic anemia. This rearrangement joins TRBV9 to TRBJ1-2; D perhaps matches TRBD1 (6 bases). This CDR3 reads CASSDRANYGYTF. CDR3 DNA sequence: TGTGCCAGCAGCGACAGGGCTAACTATGGCTACACCTTC.